One sample yielded the 11 T cell receptor beta chains listed below, sequenced in a study of T cells after yellow fever vaccination. MiXCR was run by TCRdb on the 5' RACE reads, yielding one entry per CDR3 protein. The sample holds 400,000 to 650,000 distinct CDR3 sequences, 21% seen once. Sequencing used PBMCs, obtained less than 25 days after the first yellow fever vaccination. The receptor source for this set is a man between 18 and 29 years old who received the YFV17D yellow fever vaccine.

About this clonotype: At one end, the junction sequence differs from germline, possibly due to a read error. This rearrangement joins TRBV5-1 to TRBJ2-1; 8 bases line up with TRBD2. The CDR3 contains 14 residues. Germline V gene data show CDR1 as SGHRS and CDR2 as YFSETQ. The CDR3 bases are TGCGCCAGCAGCTTGGTAGCGGGGTTGGGTGAGCAGCTCTTC. Amino acids: CASSLVAGLGEQLF.

The chain employs TRBV5-1 and TRBJ2-1; TRBD2 matches 11 bases. From germline, CDR1 is SGHRS and CDR2 YFSETQ. The CDR3 is 17 residues long. J gave up 6 bases and V 2 bases, and 10 bases lay outside the gene matches. CDR3 nucleotides: TGCGCCAGCAGCTTAAGACTAGCGGGGCGGGTACGCAATGAGCAGTTCTTC. It is translated as CASSLRLAGRVRNEQFF.

This clonotype was seen a handful of times. This chain joins TRBV20-1 and TRBJ2-5; the D gene is possibly TRBD1 (5 bases). Trimming pared 1 base from V and 1 base from J, leaving 10 bases between. CDR3 length equals 14 residues. Germline CDR1 is DFQATT and CDR2 is SNEGSKA (reference sequence). The CDR3 DNA is TGCAGTGCTAGAGTTGGCCAGGGCCAAGAGACCCAGTACTTC. Translating gives CSARVGQGQETQYF.

The chain joins TRBV24-1 to TRBJ1-1; 7 bases are shared with TRBD1. CDR3 size: 15 residues. Germline V gene lookup returns CDR1 KGHDR and CDR2 SFDVKD. The trim removed 3 bases at V and 2 bases at J, leaving 5 bases unmatched. The CDR3 spells CATSDPRGGNTEAFF. The CDR3 bases are TGTGCCACCAGTGATCCCAGAGGGGGCAACACTGAAGCTTTCTTT.

CDR3 in DNA: TGCGCCAGTCGCGGGTACGAGCAGTACGTC. It is translated as CASRGYEQYV. The rearrangement links TRBV5-1 to TRBJ2-7; TRBD2 is a possible D gene (5 bases). V shed 8 bases and J shed 4 bases, with 7 bases lying between them. The germline V gene has CDR1 SGHRS and CDR2 YFSETQ. This CDR3 region has 10 residues.

This rearrangement joins TRBV6-1 to TRBJ2-7; 7 bases map to TRBD1. Germline CDR1 MNHNS, CDR2 SASEGT. The CDR3 has 14 residues. The J segment lost 3 bases and the V segment lost 1 base, leaving 3 bases of the junction unmatched. The CDR3: CASSEDRGFYEQYV. The DNA for the CDR3 is TGTGCCAGCAGTGAAGACAGGGGTTTCTACGAGCAGTACGTC.

This clonotype was observed a handful of times. CDR3: CASSHAGNLEGQFF. CDR3 DNA sequence: TGTGCCAGCAGCCACGCGGGAAACTTGGAGGGGCAGTTCTTC. This sequence joins TRBV3-1 and TRBJ2-1, with a possible D match to TRBD2 (6 bases). V was cut by 3 bases and J by 12 bases, with 18 bases left in between. The CDR3 consists of 14 residues. Germline V gene sequence: CDR1 LGHDT, CDR2 YNNKEL (reference sequence).

This clonotype was seen repeatedly, ten times or more. The J gene is TRBJ2-5, the V gene TRBV7-2; the D gene is possibly TRBD2 (5 bases). This CDR3 has 15 residues. Germline CDR1 reads SGHTA; CDR2 reads FQGNSA. Trimming pared 5 bases from V and 9 bases from J, leaving 22 bases between. CDR3 nucleotides: TGTGCCAGCAGCCGTCCCGAAGGACTGCCCCGGGCCCAGTACTTC. Its translation: CASSRPEGLPRAQYF.

V is TRBV20-1 and J is TRBJ2-5, with D perhaps TRBD1 or TRBD2 (5 bases each). Trimming took off 5 bases at V and 4 bases at J, with 11 bases between the two ends. The V gene's germline CDR1 is DFQATT and CDR2 SNEGSKA (reference sequence). The CDR3 has 12 residues. This chain's CDR3 is CSARDVGETQYF. DNA of the CDR3: TGCAGTGCTCGGGACGTCGGAGAGACCCAGTACTTC.

DNA for the CDR3: TGTGCCAGCAGGGGCCTTAGGGGGAGCACCGGGGAGCTGTTTTTT. Protein: CASRGLRGSTGELFF. The rearrangement uses TRBV11-2 and TRBJ2-2; D is perhaps TRBD1 (6 bases). V was clipped by 6 bases and J by 4 bases, with 15 bases between them. This CDR3 comprises 15 residues. Germline CDR1 SGHAT, CDR2 FQNNGV.

The genes are TRBV4-3 and TRBJ1-5, with 9 bases aligning to TRBD1. There are 15 residues in the CDR3. J gave up 6 bases and V 3 bases, and 6 bases lay outside the gene matches. The germline CDR1 and CDR2 sequences are LGHNA and YSLEER. CDR3 sequence reads: CASSQGQGGSQPQHF. CDR3 bases: TGCGCCAGCAGCCAGGGACAGGGAGGGAGTCAGCCCCAGCATTTT.